The 15 T cell receptor beta chains below come from one sample, sequenced in a study of cytomegalovirus exposure and HLA in healthy donors. PCR primers comprised 60 Vbeta and 13 Jbeta primers. The method was immunoSEQ multiplex PCR; TCRdb's version includes in-frame clones alone and lacks a portion of them. The repertoire holds 180,000 or so clones, with approximately 80% as singletons. The sequencing input was PBMCs. The source is a woman aged 50 to 60 in good health and CMV-seropositive.

V usage is TRBV20-1 and J usage is TRBJ1-1; a possible D gene is TRBD1 (6 bases). This CDR3 has 10 residues. V was trimmed by 1 base and J by 11 bases, leaving 8 bases between them. The germline CDR1 and CDR2 sequences are DFQATT and SNEGSKA (reference sequence). The DNA of the CDR3 is TGCAGTGCTAGAGCTAGGGGGGCTTTCTTT. This encodes CSARARGAFF.

This chain uses TRBV27 with TRBJ2-1, with 9 bases lining up with TRBD2. Germline CDR1 reads MNHEY; CDR2 reads SMNVEV (reference sequence). This CDR3 comprises 19 residues. With 1 base clipped from V and 0 bases from J, the junction kept 10 bases outside the gene matches. CDR3 sequence (DNA): TGTGCCAGCAGTTTATGGGTCCGAGGACTAGCGAACTCCTACAATGAGCAGTTCTTC. Its protein product is CASSLWVRGLANSYNEQFF.

This rearrangement joins TRBV30 to TRBJ1-2; the match to TRBD1 covers 12 bases. With V trimmed by 1 base and J by 8 bases, 2 bases remained unmatched. CDR3 length equals 13 residues. The germline V gene encodes CDR1 GTSNPN and CDR2 SVGIG (reference sequence). The CDR3 is CAWSGGTGGGYTF. Here the CDR3 DNA reads TGTGCCTGGAGTGGCGGGACAGGGGGCGGCTACACCTTC.

The genes are TRBV5-1 and TRBJ2-5; TRBD2 agrees at 11 bases. TRBJ2-7 matches the DNA end more closely, so the J call is doubtful. This CDR3 has 18 amino acids. Germline V CDR1 and CDR2: SGHRS, YFSETQ. The CDR3 here is CASSLASGGSSFSYEQYF. DNA of the CDR3: TGCGCCAGCAGCTTGGCTAGCGGGGGGTCGTCTTTTTCCTACGAGCAGTACTTC.

This chain links TRBV4-3 with TRBJ2-3, with TRBD2 matching over 7 bases. CDR3 length equals 17 residues. The junction had 6 bases not matched to a gene; V was cut back by 0 bases and J by 0 bases. In germline, CDR1 is LGHNA, CDR2 YSLEER. CDR3 DNA sequence: TGCGCCAGCAGCCAAGACCCCCAAGCGGGGAGCACAGATACGCAGTATTTT. Translated, it gives CASSQDPQAGSTDTQYF.

V is TRBV6-1 and J is TRBJ1-2; TRBD1 matches at 8 bases. V dropped 6 bases and J dropped 5; count of bases not matched to a gene: 8. The CDR3 has 14 residues. The germline gives CDR1 MNHNS, CDR2 SASEGT. The CDR3 nucleotides read TGTGCCAGCAGACCGGACAGGGTCTCGTATGGCTACACCTTC. This sequence encodes CASRPDRVSYGYTF.

The rearrangement uses TRBV2 and TRBJ2-3; D may be TRBD2 (6 bases). This CDR3 has 14 residues. CDR1 SNHLY and CDR2 FYNNEI come from the germline V gene. The CDR3 DNA reads TGTGCTATAGCGGAGGATAGGAGAACAGATACGCAGTATTTT. It specifies CAIAEDRRTDTQYF.

This clone has only one observation. The chain uses TRBV5-1 and TRBJ1-2; 8 nucleotides line up with TRBD1. CDR1 and CDR2 (germline): SGHRS, YFSETQ. With V trimmed by 3 bases and J by 2 bases, 12 bases remained unmatched. The CDR3 length is 17 residues. The CDR3 is CASSSTGQGRGNYGYTF. The CDR3 DNA follows: TGCGCCAGCAGCTCTACCGGACAGGGAAGGGGGAACTATGGCTACACCTTC.

The chain has TRBV5-1 and TRBJ2-3; D unresolved. The V gene lost 2 bases and the J gene lost 5 bases, with 3 bases spanning the gap. Germline lookup yields CDR1 SGHRS and CDR2 YFSETQ. This CDR3 has 11 amino acids. CDR3 DNA: TGCGCCAGCAGCTTCGGAGATACGCAGTATTTT. It is translated as CASSFGDTQYF.

V and J are TRBV30 and TRBJ2-5, with 11 bases matching TRBD2. The length of the CDR3 is 15 residues. Trimming removed 5 bases from V and 3 bases from J; junction bases left unmatched: 8. CDR1 and CDR2 from the germline V gene are GTSNPN and SVGIG (reference sequence). CDR3 in DNA: TGTGCCTGGCGGGAGGGACTAGCGGTTAAAGAGACCCAGTACTTC. Its translation: CAWREGLAVKETQYF.

The chain is built from TRBV9 and TRBJ2-7; possible D gene TRBD1, 6 bases. This CDR3 is 14 amino acids long. Trimming removed 4 bases from V and 4 bases from J, with 15 bases in between. The V gene's germline CDR1 is SGDLS and CDR2 YYNGEE. The CDR3 region is CASSPPYREYEQYF. The CDR3 DNA reads TGTGCCAGCAGCCCCCCTTACAGGGAGTACGAGCAGTACTTC.

This clone showed up just once. CDR3 DNA sequence: TGTGCCAGCAGCCAGCACCGGACTAGCGGGAGTACGGCCGGGGAGCTGTTTTTT. Protein: CASSQHRTSGSTAGELFF. The chain links TRBV7-2 to TRBJ2-2; 13 nucleotides match TRBD2. Per germline, CDR1 SGHTA and CDR2 FQGNSA. The CDR3 consists of 18 residues. The J segment lost 6 bases and the V segment lost 5 bases, leaving 12 bases of the junction unmatched.

The chain uses TRBV2 and TRBJ2-1, with 10 positions matching TRBD2. The CDR3 sequence is 15 residues long. V lost 6 bases and J lost 3; bases outside the gene matches: 5. CDR1 and CDR2 (germline): SNHLY, FYNNEI. The CDR3 sequence is CASRALAGVYNEQFF. As DNA, the CDR3 is TGTGCCAGCAGGGCGCTAGCGGGAGTCTACAATGAGCAGTTCTTC.

V and J are TRBV7-2 and TRBJ1-2; a possible D gene is TRBD1 (6 bases). V was shortened by 8 bases and J by 10 bases, with 14 bases between the two germline ends. CDR1 and CDR2 (germline): SGHTA, FQGNSA. This CDR3 region has 11 residues. The CDR3 region has the DNA TGTGCCAGCGGACACAGGGACGACTACACCTTC. Encoded protein: CASGHRDDYTF.

The chain joins TRBV6-4 to TRBJ2-2, with 9 positions matching TRBD2. CDR1 MRHNA and CDR2 SNTAGT come from the germline V gene. The CDR3 spans 15 residues. J was trimmed by 5 bases and V by 5 bases; bases with no gene match: 6. The CDR3 nucleotides read TGTGCCAGCAGTCCGGGACTAGCCTCAACCGGGGAGCTGTTTTTT. Its protein product is CASSPGLASTGELFF.